This TCR beta chain appears in the sequencing data of a study of cytomegalovirus exposure and HLA in healthy donors. Overall study: Of 398 genotyped donors, about 80% clustered with self-reported Caucasian donors.

Germline CDR1 reads SGHNT; CDR2 reads YYREEE (reference sequence). The CDR3 sequence is 13 residues long. V lost 4 bases, J lost 1 base, and 5 bases lay in between. 60 Vbeta and 13 Jbeta primers were used in PCR. Sequencing was performed with immunoSEQ multiplex PCR; in TCRdb, only in-frame clones are kept and a portion is missing. Here the sample spans 100,000 to 150,000 clones, 72% being singletons. Findings and caveats of the study: Later, an analysis found that common viral pathogens appeared to be linked with several of the most significant clusters. The authors listed 180 or so TCR beta chains as cytomegalovirus-associated.

On this clone itself: The antigen is unknown.

This sequence joins TRBV5-4 and TRBJ2-2; D is undetermined. This receptor was identified in a man aged 30 to 45 in good health and CMV-seronegative. The source material was PBMCs. This CDR3 is CASSPGNTGELFF. The CDR3 nucleotides read TGTGCCAGCAGCCCAGGGAACACCGGGGAGCTGTTTTTT.